This T cell receptor beta chain originates from a study of blood T cell repertoires in COVID-19. Study at large: The United States, Italy and Spain were the sources of the acute and convalescent COVID-19 samples.

With 5 bases removed from V and 6 bases from J, the gap between germline ends came to 17 bases. CDR1 is MNHEY, CDR2 SMNVEV, per germline (reference sequence). The CDR3 is 16 residues long. Authors' methods: Researchers report that nucleated cell counts were estimated from reference gene primer amplification. Assay used: immunoSEQ multiplex PCR; TCRdb lists only in-frame clones, some missing. From that table come the V and J calls and clone size; the DNA was used to work out D and trimming. The sample holds around 160,000 clones, roughly 90% seen once. The receptor comes from a man aged 55 to 69 with active or convalescent COVID-19. The chain combines TRBV27 with TRBJ1-6; D perhaps matches TRBD1 (6 bases). Source material: peripheral blood. CDR3 amino acids: CASSQSRDTTNSPLHF. In DNA, the CDR3 is TGTGCCAGCAGTCAGTCCCGGGACACTACTAATTCACCCCTCCACTTT.